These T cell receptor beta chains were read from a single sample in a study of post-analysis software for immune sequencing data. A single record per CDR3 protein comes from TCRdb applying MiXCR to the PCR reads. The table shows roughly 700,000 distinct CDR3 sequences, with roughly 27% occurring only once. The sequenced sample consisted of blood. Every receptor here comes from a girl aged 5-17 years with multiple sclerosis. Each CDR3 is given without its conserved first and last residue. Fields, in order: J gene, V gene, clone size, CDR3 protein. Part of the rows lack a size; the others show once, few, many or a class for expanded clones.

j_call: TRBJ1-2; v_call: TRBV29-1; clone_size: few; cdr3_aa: SVPDRVGYT
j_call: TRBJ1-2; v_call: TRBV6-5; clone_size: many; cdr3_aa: ASSLSGAYYGYT
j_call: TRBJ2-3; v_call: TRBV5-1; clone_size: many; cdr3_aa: ASSPLAGLTDTQY
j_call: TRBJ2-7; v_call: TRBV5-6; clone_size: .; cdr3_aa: ASSFGTGNIYEQY
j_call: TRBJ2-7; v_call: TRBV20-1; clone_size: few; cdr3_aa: SARRGPFAYEQY
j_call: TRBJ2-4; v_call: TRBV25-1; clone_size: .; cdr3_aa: ASSEGLNIQY
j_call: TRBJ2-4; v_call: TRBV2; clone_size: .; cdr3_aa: ASSVLKNIQY
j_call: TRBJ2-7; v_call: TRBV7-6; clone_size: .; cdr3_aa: ASSLALGDSPYEQY
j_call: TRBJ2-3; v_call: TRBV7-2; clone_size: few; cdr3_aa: ASTYSDTQY
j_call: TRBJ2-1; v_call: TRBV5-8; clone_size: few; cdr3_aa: ASRVSARNEQF
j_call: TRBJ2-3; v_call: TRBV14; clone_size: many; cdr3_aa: ASSLRHLSTDTQY
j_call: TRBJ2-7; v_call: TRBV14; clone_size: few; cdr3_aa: ASSPNDSSYDQY
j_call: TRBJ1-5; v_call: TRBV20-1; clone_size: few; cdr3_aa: SARDRDRGYQPQH
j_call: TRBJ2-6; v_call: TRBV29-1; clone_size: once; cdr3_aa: SVRDRGDSSGANVLT
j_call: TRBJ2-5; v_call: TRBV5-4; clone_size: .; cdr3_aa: ASGTIAGVETQY
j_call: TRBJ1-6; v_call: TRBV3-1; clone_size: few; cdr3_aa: ASSPYRGGTNSPLH
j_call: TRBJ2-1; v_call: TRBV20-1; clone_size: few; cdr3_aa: SARTPSGSNEQF
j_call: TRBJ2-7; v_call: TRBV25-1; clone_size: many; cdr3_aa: ASSELIVGEQY
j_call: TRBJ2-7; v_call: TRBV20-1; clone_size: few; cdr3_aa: SATNRDSENYEQY
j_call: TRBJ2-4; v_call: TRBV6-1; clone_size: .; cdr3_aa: ASMRTPRTKNIQY
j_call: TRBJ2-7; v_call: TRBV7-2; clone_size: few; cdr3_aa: ASRRGESSYEQY
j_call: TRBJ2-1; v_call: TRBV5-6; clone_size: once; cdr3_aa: ASSLGLAGRDEQF
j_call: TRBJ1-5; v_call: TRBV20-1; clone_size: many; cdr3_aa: SAIGQLNSNQPQH
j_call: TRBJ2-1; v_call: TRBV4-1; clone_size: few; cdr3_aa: ASSQLTAGGNNEQV
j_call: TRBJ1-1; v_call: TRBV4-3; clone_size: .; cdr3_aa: ASSPKIGLPNTEAF
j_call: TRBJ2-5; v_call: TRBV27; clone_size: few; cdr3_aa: ASREVDRGFQETQY
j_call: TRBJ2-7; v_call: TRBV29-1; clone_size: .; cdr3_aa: SVEGSSPGAYEQY
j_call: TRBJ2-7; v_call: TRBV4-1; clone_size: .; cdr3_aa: ASSHPGQGLYEQY
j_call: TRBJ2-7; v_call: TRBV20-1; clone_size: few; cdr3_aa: SARERPGQGTYEQY
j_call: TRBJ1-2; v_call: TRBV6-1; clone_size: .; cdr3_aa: ASRPPGTWGGYT
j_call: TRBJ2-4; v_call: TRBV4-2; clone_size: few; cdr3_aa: ASSQEGPWRERRAKNIQY
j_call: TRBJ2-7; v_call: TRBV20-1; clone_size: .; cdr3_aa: SARDLAGGLYEQY
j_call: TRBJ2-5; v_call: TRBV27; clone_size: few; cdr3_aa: AVRGLGLGETQY
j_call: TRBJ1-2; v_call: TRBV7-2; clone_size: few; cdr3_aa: ASSPNFGTRRGGYT
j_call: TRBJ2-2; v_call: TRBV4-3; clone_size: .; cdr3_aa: ASSQDLVDPETNTGELF
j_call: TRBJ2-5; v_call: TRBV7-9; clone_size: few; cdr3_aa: ASSPEVPQPSQY
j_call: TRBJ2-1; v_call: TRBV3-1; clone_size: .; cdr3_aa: ASGTRSLNEQF
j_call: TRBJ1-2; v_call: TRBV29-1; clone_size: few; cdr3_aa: SVEDPPVNYGYT
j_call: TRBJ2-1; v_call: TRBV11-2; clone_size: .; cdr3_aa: ASSPRNGYYNEQL
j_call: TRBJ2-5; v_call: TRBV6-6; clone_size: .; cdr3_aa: ASSNDRGQTQY
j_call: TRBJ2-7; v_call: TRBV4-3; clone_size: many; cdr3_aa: ASSQDRGDEQY
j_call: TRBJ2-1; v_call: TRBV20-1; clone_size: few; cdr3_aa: SASDQGNYGRRINEQF
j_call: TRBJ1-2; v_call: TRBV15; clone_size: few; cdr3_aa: ATSRDYGTSTRGYT
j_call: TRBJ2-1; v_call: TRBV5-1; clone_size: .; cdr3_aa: TSSALGTSGGYNEQF
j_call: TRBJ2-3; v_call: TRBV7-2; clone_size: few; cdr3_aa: ASSLTAGGADTQY
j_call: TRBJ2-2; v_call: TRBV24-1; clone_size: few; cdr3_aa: ATSIGVNTGELF
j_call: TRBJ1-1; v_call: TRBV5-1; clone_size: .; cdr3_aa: ASRRWGENTEAF
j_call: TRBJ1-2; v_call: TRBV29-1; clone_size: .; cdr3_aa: SVLEGYT
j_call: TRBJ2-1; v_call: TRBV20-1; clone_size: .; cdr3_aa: SASTWGRGDEQF
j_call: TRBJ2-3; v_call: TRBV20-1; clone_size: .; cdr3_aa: SARAASGGPDTQY
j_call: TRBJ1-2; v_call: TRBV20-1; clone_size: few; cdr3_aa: SARDTNGYT
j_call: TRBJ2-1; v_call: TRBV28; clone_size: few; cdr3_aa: ASSLNGHNEQF
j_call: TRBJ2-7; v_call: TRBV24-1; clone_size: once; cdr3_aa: ATSDNLSYEQY
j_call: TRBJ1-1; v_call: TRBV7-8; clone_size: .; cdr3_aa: ASSPIRRRGPTEAF